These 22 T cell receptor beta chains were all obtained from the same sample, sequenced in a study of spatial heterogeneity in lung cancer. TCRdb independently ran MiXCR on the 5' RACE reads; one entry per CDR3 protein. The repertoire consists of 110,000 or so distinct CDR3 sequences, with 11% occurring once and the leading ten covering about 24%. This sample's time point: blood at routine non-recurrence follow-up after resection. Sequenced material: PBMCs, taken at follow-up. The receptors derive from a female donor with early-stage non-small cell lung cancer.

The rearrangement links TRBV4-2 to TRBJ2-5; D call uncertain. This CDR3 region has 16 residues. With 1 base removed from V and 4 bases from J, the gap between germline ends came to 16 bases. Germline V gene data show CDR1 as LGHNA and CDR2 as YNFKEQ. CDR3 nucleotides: TGTGCCAGCAGCCAAGTGACTTCAGAATGGGGAGAGACCCAGTACTTC. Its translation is CASSQVTSEWGETQYF.

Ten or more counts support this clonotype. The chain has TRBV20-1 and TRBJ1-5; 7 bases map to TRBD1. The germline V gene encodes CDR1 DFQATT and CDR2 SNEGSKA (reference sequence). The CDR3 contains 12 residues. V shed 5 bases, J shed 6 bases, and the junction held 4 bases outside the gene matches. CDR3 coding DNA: TGCAGTGCTCGACAGGGTGGTCAGCCCCAGCATTTT. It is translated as CSARQGGQPQHF.

CDR3 in DNA: TGCGCCAGCAGCTTGGCCGTGTACACCGGGGAGCTGTTTTTT. This encodes CASSLAVYTGELFF. This rearrangement joins TRBV5-1 to TRBJ2-2; D gene unclear. V was trimmed by 0 bases and J by 3 bases, leaving 6 bases between them. This CDR3 is 14 amino acids long. Germline V gene sequence: CDR1 SGHRS, CDR2 YFSETQ.

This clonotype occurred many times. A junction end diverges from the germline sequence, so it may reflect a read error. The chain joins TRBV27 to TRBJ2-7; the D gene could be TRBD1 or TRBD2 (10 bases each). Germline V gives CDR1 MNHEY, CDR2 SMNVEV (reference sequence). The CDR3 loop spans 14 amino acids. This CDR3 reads CASRPGQGLAGAHF. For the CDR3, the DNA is TGTGCCAGCAGACCGGGACAGGGGCTAGCGGGAGCACACTTC.

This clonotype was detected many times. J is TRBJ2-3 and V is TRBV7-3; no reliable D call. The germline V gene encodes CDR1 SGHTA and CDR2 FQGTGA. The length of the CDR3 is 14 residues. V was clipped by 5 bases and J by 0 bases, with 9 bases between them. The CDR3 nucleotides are TGTGCCAGCAGCCGTGGGCAGAGCACAGATACGCAGTATTTT. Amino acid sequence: CASSRGQSTDTQYF.

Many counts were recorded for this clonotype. DNA for the CDR3: TGTGCCAGCAGAGTCCAGAATTCACCCCTCCACTTT. Translated, it gives CASRVQNSPLHF. The chain joins TRBV2 to TRBJ1-6; no reliable D call. This CDR3 is 12 amino acids long. The V end was cut by 6 bases, the J end by 7 bases, with 7 bases between. The germline V gene encodes CDR1 SNHLY and CDR2 FYNNEI. Looking up the rest from reference TRBV2 and TRBJ1-6 gives the full variable domain: EPEVTQTPSHQVTQMGQEVILRCVPISNHLYFYWYRQILGQKVEFLVSFYNNEISEKSEIFDDQFSVERPDGSNFTLKIRSTKLEDSAMYFCASRVQNSPLHFGNGTRLTVT.

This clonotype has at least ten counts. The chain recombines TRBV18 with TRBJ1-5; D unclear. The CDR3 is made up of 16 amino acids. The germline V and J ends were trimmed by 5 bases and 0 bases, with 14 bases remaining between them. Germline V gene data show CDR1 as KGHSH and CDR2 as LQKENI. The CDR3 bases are TGTGCCAGCTCATTCCAGGAGGGCTCTAGCAATCAGCCCCAGCATTTT. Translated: CASSFQEGSSNQPQHF.

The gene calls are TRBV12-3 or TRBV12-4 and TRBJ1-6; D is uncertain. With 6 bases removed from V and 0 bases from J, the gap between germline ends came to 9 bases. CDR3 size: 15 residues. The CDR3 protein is CASSAGSSYNSPLHF. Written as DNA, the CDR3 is TGTGCCAGCAGCGCTGGGAGCTCCTATAATTCACCCCTCCACTTT.

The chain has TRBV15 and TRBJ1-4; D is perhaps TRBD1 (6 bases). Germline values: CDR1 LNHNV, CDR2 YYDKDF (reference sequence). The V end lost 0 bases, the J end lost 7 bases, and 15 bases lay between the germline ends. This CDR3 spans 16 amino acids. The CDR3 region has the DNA TGTGCCACCAGCAGAGAGTATACGGGGGCGTCTGAAAAACTGTTTTTT. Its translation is CATSREYTGASEKLFF.

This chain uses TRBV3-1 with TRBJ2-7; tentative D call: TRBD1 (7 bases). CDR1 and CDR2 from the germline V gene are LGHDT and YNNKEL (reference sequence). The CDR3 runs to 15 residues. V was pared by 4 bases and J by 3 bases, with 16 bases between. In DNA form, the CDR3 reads TGTGCCAGCAGCCGATCAGGGGGGACTTTCTACGAGCAGTACTTC. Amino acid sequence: CASSRSGGTFYEQYF.

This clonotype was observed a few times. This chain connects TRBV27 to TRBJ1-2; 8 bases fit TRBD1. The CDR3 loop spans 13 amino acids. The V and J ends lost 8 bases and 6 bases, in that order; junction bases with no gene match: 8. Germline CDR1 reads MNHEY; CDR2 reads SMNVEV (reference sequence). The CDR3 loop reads CASGTGSFDGYTF. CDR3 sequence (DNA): TGTGCCAGCGGGACAGGTTCGTTCGATGGCTACACCTTC.

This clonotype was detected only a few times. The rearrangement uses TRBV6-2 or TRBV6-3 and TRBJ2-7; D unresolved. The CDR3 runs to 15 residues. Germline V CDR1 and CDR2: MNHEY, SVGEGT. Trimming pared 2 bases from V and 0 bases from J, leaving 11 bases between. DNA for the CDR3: TGTGCCAGCAGTTACGGGTATACGTCCTCCTACGAGCAGTACGTC. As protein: CASSYGYTSSYEQYV.

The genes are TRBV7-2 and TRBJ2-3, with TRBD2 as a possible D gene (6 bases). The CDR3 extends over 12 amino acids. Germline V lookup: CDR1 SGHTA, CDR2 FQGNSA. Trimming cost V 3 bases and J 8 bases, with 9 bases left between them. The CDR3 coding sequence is TGTGCCAGCAGCTTTAGCGGTTTTACGCAGTATTTT. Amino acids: CASSFSGFTQYF.

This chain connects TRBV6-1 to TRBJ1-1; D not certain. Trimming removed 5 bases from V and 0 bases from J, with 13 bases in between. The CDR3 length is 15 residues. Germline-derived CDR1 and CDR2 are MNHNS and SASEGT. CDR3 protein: CASSIGPGLNTEAFF. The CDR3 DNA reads TGTGCCAGCAGTATAGGGCCAGGCCTGAACACTGAAGCTTTCTTT.

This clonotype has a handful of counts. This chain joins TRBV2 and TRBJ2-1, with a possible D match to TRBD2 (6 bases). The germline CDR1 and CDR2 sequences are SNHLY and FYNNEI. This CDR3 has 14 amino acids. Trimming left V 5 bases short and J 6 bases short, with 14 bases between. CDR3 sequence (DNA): TGTGCCAGCAGTTCCACTAGCAGCGCCAATGAGCAGTTCTTC. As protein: CASSSTSSANEQFF.

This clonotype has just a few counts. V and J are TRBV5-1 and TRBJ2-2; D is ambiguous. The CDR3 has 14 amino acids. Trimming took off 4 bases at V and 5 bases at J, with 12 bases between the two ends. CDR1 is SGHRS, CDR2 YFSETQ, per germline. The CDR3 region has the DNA TGCGCCAGCAGCACCGCGGCTGGTACCGGGGAGCTGTTTTTT. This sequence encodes CASSTAAGTGELFF.

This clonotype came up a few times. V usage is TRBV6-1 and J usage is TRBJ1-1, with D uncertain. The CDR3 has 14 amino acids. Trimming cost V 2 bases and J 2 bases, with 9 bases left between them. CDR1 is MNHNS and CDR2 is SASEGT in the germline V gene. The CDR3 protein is CASSELWTNTEAFF. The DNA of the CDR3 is TGTGCCAGCAGTGAACTTTGGACTAACACTGAAGCTTTCTTT.

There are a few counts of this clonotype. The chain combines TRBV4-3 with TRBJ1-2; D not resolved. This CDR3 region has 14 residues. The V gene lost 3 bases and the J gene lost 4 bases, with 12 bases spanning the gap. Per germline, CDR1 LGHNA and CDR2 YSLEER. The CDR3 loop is CASSHNTDIYGYTF. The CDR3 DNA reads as TGCGCCAGCAGCCACAATACTGATATCTATGGCTACACCTTC.

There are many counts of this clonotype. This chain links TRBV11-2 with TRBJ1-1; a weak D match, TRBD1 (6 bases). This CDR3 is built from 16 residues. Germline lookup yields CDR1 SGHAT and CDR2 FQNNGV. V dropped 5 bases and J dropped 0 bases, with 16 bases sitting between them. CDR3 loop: CASSQATGPLNTEAFF. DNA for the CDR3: TGTGCCAGCAGCCAAGCGACAGGCCCCCTGAACACTGAAGCTTTCTTT.

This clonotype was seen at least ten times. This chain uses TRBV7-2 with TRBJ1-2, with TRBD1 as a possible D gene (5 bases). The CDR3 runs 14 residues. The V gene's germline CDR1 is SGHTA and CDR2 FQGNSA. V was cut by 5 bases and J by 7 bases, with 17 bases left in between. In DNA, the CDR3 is TGTGCCAGCAGCAGCCCGACAGTGACGATTGGCTACACCTTC. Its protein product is CASSSPTVTIGYTF. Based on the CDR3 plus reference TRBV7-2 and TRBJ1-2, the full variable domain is GAGVSQSPSNKVTEKGKDVELRCDPISGHTALYWYRQSLGQGLEFLIYFQGNSAPDKSGLPSDRFSAERTGGSVSTLTIQRTQQEDSAVYLCASSSPTVTIGYTFGSGTRLTVV.

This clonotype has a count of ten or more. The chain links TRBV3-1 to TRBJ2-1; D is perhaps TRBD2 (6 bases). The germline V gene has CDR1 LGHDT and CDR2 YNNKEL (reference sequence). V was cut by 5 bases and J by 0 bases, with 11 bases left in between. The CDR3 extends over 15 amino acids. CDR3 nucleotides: TGTGCCAGCAGCGACGGGAGTACCTCCTACAATGAGCAGTTCTTC. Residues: CASSDGSTSYNEQFF.

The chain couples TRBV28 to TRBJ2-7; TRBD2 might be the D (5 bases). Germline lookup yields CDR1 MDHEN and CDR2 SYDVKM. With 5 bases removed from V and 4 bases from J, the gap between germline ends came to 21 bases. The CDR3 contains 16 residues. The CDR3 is CASSPDRRSKVYEQYF. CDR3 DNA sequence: TGTGCCAGCAGTCCGGATAGGAGGAGTAAGGTATACGAGCAGTACTTC. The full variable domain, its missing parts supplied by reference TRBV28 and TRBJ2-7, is DVKVTQSSRYLVKRTGEKVFLECVQDMDHENMFWYRQDPGLGLRLIYFSYDVKMKEKGDIPEGYSVSREKKERFSLILESASTNQTSMYLCASSPDRRSKVYEQYFGPGTRLTVT.